One and the same sample provided the 18 T cell receptor beta chains below, sequenced in a study of OX40 agonist ivuxolimab in advanced cancers. TCRdb keeps only in-frame clones here, not all; method: immunoSEQ multiplex PCR. In the table there are tens of thousands of clones, just over 85% of which are singletons. This sample comprised CD4+ or CD8+ T cells sorted from blood, obtained in a trial of the OX40 agonist ivuxolimab. Receptors originate from an adult with an advanced solid tumor such as melanoma, head and neck, liver or kidney cancer.

J is TRBJ1-1 and V is TRBV7-9; D gene ambiguous. Trimming took 8 bases from V and 4 from J, leaving 23 bases between them. The CDR3 runs to 16 residues. Per the germline V gene, CDR1 is SEHNR and CDR2 is FQNEAQ (reference sequence). CDR3 sequence: CASDPGTSQRTTEAFF. CDR3 in DNA: TGTGCCAGCGACCCCGGAACCTCTCAGAGGACCACTGAAGCTTTCTTT.

J is TRBJ2-1 and V is TRBV19, with D possibly matching TRBD1 (6 bases). Germline lookup yields CDR1 LNHDA and CDR2 SQIVND (reference sequence). Trimming shortened V by 7 bases and J by 6 bases, and 25 bases separated the two germline ends. The CDR3 contains 17 residues. CDR3 coding DNA: TGTGCCAGTACGCTTGGCGGGTGGGGGCTTACAGGCAATGAGCAGTTCTTC. Its protein is CASTLGGWGLTGNEQFF.

The DNA of the CDR3 is TGTGCCAGCAGCCCCCAGAGTAGCGGGATTACCGAGCAGTACTTC. This encodes CASSPQSSGITEQYF. This rearrangement joins TRBV11-3 to TRBJ2-7; TRBD2 agrees at 8 bases. V was clipped by 5 bases and J by 6 bases; unmatched bases: 12. The CDR3 covers 15 residues. Germline loops: CDR1 SGHNT, CDR2 YENEEA.

The chain has TRBV30 and TRBJ2-2; 12 bases fit TRBD2. V lost 3 bases and J lost 6; bases outside the gene matches: 5. In germline, CDR1 is GTSNPN, CDR2 SVGIG (reference sequence). CDR3 length: 15 residues. The CDR3 coding sequence is TGTGCCTGGAGGAGACTAGCGGGAGCCCCCGGGGAGCTGTTTTTT. Amino acids: CAWRRLAGAPGELFF.

This clone was detected only once. CDR3 region: CASTAGTNEQFF. CDR3 DNA sequence: TGTGCCAGCACCGCGGGAACGAATGAGCAGTTCTTC. This sequence joins TRBV6-1 and TRBJ2-1, with a possible D match to TRBD2 (6 bases). V was cut by 7 bases and J by 7 bases, with 11 bases left in between. The germline V gene has CDR1 MNHNS and CDR2 SASEGT. The length of the CDR3 is 12 residues.

The chain has TRBV5-1 and TRBJ2-3; 9 bases fit TRBD2. Germline V gene lookup returns CDR1 SGHRS and CDR2 YFSETQ. The CDR3 is 13 amino acids. The junction had 4 bases not matched to a gene; V was cut back by 6 bases and J by 5 bases. CDR3 bases: TGCGCCAGCAAGGCGGGAGGGTTAGATACGCAGTATTTT. Translated: CASKAGGLDTQYF.

This chain uses TRBV5-3 with TRBJ2-7; 11 bases map to TRBD2. TRBV5-3 is given ORF status, its function remaining uncertain. V was clipped by 1 base and J by 3 bases; unmatched bases: 3. CDR3 length equals 15 residues. The CDR3 nucleotides are TGTGCCAGAAGCTTGTCCACTAGCGGGAGCTACGAGCAGTACTTC. Translation: CARSLSTSGSYEQYF.

A single count supports this clone. V and J are TRBV7-8 and TRBJ1-4, with D possibly being TRBD1 (5 bases). This CDR3 contains 16 residues. Germline loops: CDR1 SGHVS, CDR2 FQNEAQ. V was shortened by 5 bases and J by 5 bases, with 18 bases between the two germline ends. CDR3 sequence: CASSPREGRLNEKLFF. CDR3 nucleotides: TGTGCCAGCAGCCCCCGGGAGGGGAGGCTCAATGAAAAACTGTTTTTT.

This chain links TRBV6-1 with TRBJ1-5; 9 bases align to TRBD1. In germline, CDR1 is MNHNS, CDR2 SASEGT. This CDR3 is 18 amino acids long. Trimming cost V 4 bases and J 1 base; bases outside gene matches: 11. The CDR3 nucleotides read TGTGCCAGCAGTGGAAAACAGGGGGCCGGGCGGAGCAATCAGCCCCAGCATTTT. It translates to CASSGKQGAGRSNQPQHF.

This chain links TRBV6-5 with TRBJ1-4; the D gene is possibly TRBD1 (5 bases). Germline values: CDR1 MNHEY, CDR2 SVGAGI. CDR3 size: 14 residues. Trimming removed 2 bases at V and 7 bases at J, with 11 bases between. CDR3 bases: TGTGCCAGCAGTTACGGGGGAGGTGGTGAAAAACTGTTTTTT. Translating it yields CASSYGGGGEKLFF.

J is TRBJ2-1 and V is TRBV18; D is perhaps TRBD1 or TRBD2 (5 bases each). Deletions cut 3 bases from V and 12 bases from J, with 18 bases between. Germline values: CDR1 KGHSH, CDR2 LQKENI. CDR3 length equals 14 residues. CDR3 DNA: TGTGCCAGCTCACCGGTAGTTGAGCAGGGACGGCAGTTCTTC. This codes for CASSPVVEQGRQFF. The complete variable domain, with remaining parts taken from reference TRBV18 and TRBJ2-1, reads NAGVMQNPRHLVRRRGQEARLRCSPMKGHSHVYWYRQLPEEGLKFMVYLQKENIIDESGMPKERFSAEFPKEGPSILRIQQVVRGDSAAYFCASSPVVEQGRQFFGPGTRLTVL.

This chain links TRBV6-5 with TRBJ2-5; TRBD1 aligns across 8 bases. Germline CDR1 reads MNHEY; CDR2 reads SVGAGI. CDR3 length equals 13 residues. Trimming removed 10 bases from V and 6 bases from J; junction bases left unmatched: 10. In DNA, the CDR3 is TGTGCCACAGCAGGGGGCAGCACGAAGACCCAGTACTTC. This sequence encodes CATAGGSTKTQYF.

J is TRBJ2-7 and V is TRBV6-1; 9 bases fit TRBD2. CDR3 length equals 15 residues. The junction had 6 bases not matched to a gene; V was cut back by 6 bases and J by 0 bases. Germline values: CDR1 MNHNS, CDR2 SASEGT. For the CDR3, the DNA is TGTGCCAGCAGGACTGGGACTAGCCGCTCCTACGAGCAGTACTTC. Amino acids: CASRTGTSRSYEQYF.

This chain connects TRBV27 to TRBJ1-6; possible D gene TRBD1, 5 bases. This CDR3 has 13 residues. Per the germline V gene, CDR1 is MNHEY and CDR2 is SMNVEV (reference sequence). The V end lost 4 bases, the J end lost 7 bases, and 8 bases lay between the germline ends. CDR3: CASSWDSNSPLHF. The CDR3 DNA sequence: TGTGCCAGCAGTTGGGACTCCAATTCACCCCTCCACTTT.

The V gene is TRBV10-2, the J gene TRBJ2-1; D remains ambiguous. V was pared by 2 bases and J by 6 bases, with 2 bases between. This CDR3 contains 11 residues. Germline-derived CDR1 and CDR2 are WSHSY and SAAADI. The CDR3 DNA is TGCGCCAGCAGTGAGCTCAATGAGCAGTTCTTC. Amino acids: CASSELNEQFF.

The chain carries TRBV29-1 and TRBJ2-1; D gene uncertain. The length of the CDR3 is 14 residues. V was shortened by 0 bases and J by 0 bases, with 6 bases between the two germline ends. The germline gives CDR1 SQVTM, CDR2 ANQGSEA. In nucleotides, the CDR3 is TGCAGCGTTGAAGACAGAAACTCCTACAATGAGCAGTTCTTC. Residues: CSVEDRNSYNEQFF.

This chain joins TRBV28 and TRBJ1-6; D ambiguous. Trimming removed 2 bases from V and 9 bases from J, with 11 bases in between. The CDR3 is 14 residues long. CDR1 MDHEN and CDR2 SYDVKM come from the germline V gene. The CDR3 nucleotides read TGTGCCAGCAGTTTAAGGAGTATCCTTTCACCCCTCCACTTT. Translation: CASSLRSILSPLHF.

V and J are TRBV18 and TRBJ2-3, with D tentatively TRBD2 (5 bases). Looked up from germline, CDR1 is KGHSH and CDR2 is LQKENI. The CDR3 totals 15 residues. Deletions cut 4 bases from V and 1 base from J, with 12 bases between. The CDR3 sequence: CASSRRQAGTDTQYF. CDR3 nucleotide sequence: TGTGCCAGCTCACGGAGGCAAGCGGGCACAGATACGCAGTATTTT.